These 24 T cell receptor beta chains were sequenced from one sample in a study of CD8 T cells in Susac syndrome. RNA, at about 0.5 to 1 ug, was reverse transcribed with random hexamers. TCRdb called the immunoSEQ multiplex PCR reads again in MiXCR, with one record for every CDR3 protein. The repertoire has under 250,000 distinct CDR3 sequences, just under 95% of them found once; the top ten carry roughly 0.07%. Specimen: CD4+ T cells from PBMCs. The receptors were sampled from a human donor with multiple sclerosis.

The rearrangement links TRBV10-3 to TRBJ2-1, with 10 bases fitting TRBD2. CDR1 and CDR2 from the germline V gene are ENHRY and SYGVKD. V lost 6 bases to trimming and J lost 13 bases; unmatched junction nucleotides: 6. The length of the CDR3 is 12 residues. CDR3 nucleotide sequence: TGTGCCATCAGGGAAGCTAGCGGGAGTCAGTTCTTC. Translation: CAIREASGSQFF.

V is TRBV20-1 and J is TRBJ2-3; 8 bases match TRBD2. CDR1 and CDR2 from the germline V gene are DFQATT and SNEGSKA (reference sequence). Unmatched junction bases numbered 6, after V lost 5 bases and J lost 2 bases. This CDR3 spans 14 amino acids. The CDR3 DNA reads TGCAGTGCTCCCACGGGGGGGCACACAGATACGCAGTATTTT. Residues: CSAPTGGHTDTQYF.

The chain has TRBV7-7 and TRBJ2-7, with D possibly being TRBD2 (7 bases). This CDR3 contains 15 residues. Germline CDR1 and CDR2: SSHAT and FNYEAQ (reference sequence). V lost 5 bases to trimming and J lost 5 bases, with 19 bases between them. The CDR3 sequence is CASSPQGGGLHEQYF. As DNA, the CDR3 is TGTGCCAGCAGCCCACAAGGGGGGGGCCTCCACGAGCAGTACTTC.

The chain carries TRBV11-2 and TRBJ2-7, with D perhaps given as TRBD1 or TRBD2 (5 bases each). V was trimmed by 0 bases and J by 5 bases, leaving 11 bases between them. Looked up from germline, CDR1 is SGHAT and CDR2 is FQNNGV. This CDR3 region has 14 residues. The DNA of the CDR3 is TGTGCCAGCAGCTTAGATAGTGGGGGAAACGAGCAGTACTTC. Protein: CASSLDSGGNEQYF.

This chain links TRBV11-3 with TRBJ2-1; unclear D gene. Deletions cut 5 bases from V and 0 bases from J, with 8 bases between. This CDR3 contains 14 residues. The germline CDR1 and CDR2 sequences are SGHNT and YENEEA. In DNA, the CDR3 is TGTGCCAGCAGCCGGGCGTCCTCCTACAATGAGCAGTTCTTC. Amino acid sequence: CASSRASSYNEQFF.

The table lists this clonotype with a count of one. This rearrangement joins TRBV7-8 to TRBJ1-2; a weak D match, TRBD1 (5 bases). Per the germline V gene, CDR1 is SGHVS and CDR2 is FQNEAQ. V was trimmed by 1 base and J by 5 bases, leaving 8 bases between them. The CDR3 has 13 residues. The CDR3 here is CASSLGQMYGYTF. The CDR3 DNA reads TGTGCCAGCAGCTTAGGACAGATGTATGGCTACACCTTC.

The count of this clonotype is one. V and J are TRBV5-1 and TRBJ2-1; TRBD2 matches at 7 bases. The ends lost 0 bases at V and 1 base at J; junction bases unmatched: 7. Germline lookup yields CDR1 SGHRS and CDR2 YFSETQ. This CDR3 is built from 17 residues. CDR3 sequence reads: CASSLAGGTRSYNEQFF. Here the CDR3 DNA reads TGCGCCAGCAGCTTGGCCGGGGGGACTCGGTCCTACAATGAGCAGTTCTTC.

CDR3 in amino acids: CASSEAGQVYEQYF. The CDR3 DNA reads as TGTGCCAGCAGTGAAGCGGGACAGGTCTACGAGCAGTACTTC. This sequence joins TRBV6-1 and TRBJ2-7, with 8 bases identical to TRBD1. CDR1 and CDR2 from the germline V gene are MNHNS and SASEGT. The CDR3 is 14 amino acids. Germline trimming cut 0 bases from V and 3 bases from J; bases unmatched to any gene: 1.

The J gene is TRBJ1-2, the V gene TRBV29-1; 7 positions match TRBD1. V shed 6 bases and J 5 bases; nucleotides not matched to a gene: 6. The CDR3 consists of 12 residues. The V gene's germline CDR1 is SQVTM and CDR2 ANQGSEA. CDR3 region: CSVLTGPYGYTF. In DNA form, the CDR3 reads TGCAGCGTGCTGACAGGGCCTTATGGCTACACCTTC.

The chain couples TRBV15 to TRBJ2-2, with D perhaps TRBD1 or TRBD2 (5 bases each). The CDR3 length is 16 residues. Germline assignment: CDR1 LNHNV and CDR2 YYDKDF (reference sequence). With 2 bases removed from V and 0 bases from J, the gap between germline ends came to 10 bases. The DNA of the CDR3 is TGTGCCACCAGCAGAACCGGGGCCTCGAACACCGGGGAGCTGTTTTTT. It specifies CATSRTGASNTGELFF.

V gene TRBV7-8 combines with J gene TRBJ1-2; D gene ambiguous. Germline loops: CDR1 SGHVS, CDR2 FQNEAQ. This CDR3 region has 12 residues. V lost 5 bases, J lost 8 bases, and 12 bases lay in between. CDR3 region: CASSQRTEGYTF. The CDR3 DNA reads TGTGCCAGCAGCCAACGGACGGAAGGCTACACCTTC.

J is TRBJ1-5 and V is TRBV30; D gene ambiguous. CDR1 and CDR2 from the germline V gene are GTSNPN and SVGIG (reference sequence). The length of the CDR3 is 15 residues. The V end lost 3 bases, the J end lost 2 bases, and 14 bases lay between the germline ends. The CDR3 reads CAWRAPFGGNQPQHF. Written as DNA, the CDR3 is TGTGCCTGGAGAGCCCCTTTTGGGGGCAATCAGCCCCAGCATTTT. Full variable domain (rest looked up from reference TRBV30 and TRBJ1-5): SQTIHQWPATLVQPVGSPLSLECTVEGTSNPNLYWYRQAAGRGLQLLFYSVGIGQISSEVPQNLSASRPQDRQFILSSKKLLLSDSGFYLCAWRAPFGGNQPQHFGDGTRLSIL.

This clonotype was seen once. The CDR3 DNA sequence: TGTGCCAGCAGCTTAGACGGGACAGACCAAGAGACCCAGTACTTC. Protein product: CASSLDGTDQETQYF. V gene TRBV11-2 combines with J gene TRBJ2-5; 7 nucleotides align to TRBD1. Looked up from germline, CDR1 is SGHAT and CDR2 is FQNNGV. Trimming cost V 0 bases and J 0 bases; bases outside gene matches: 1. CDR3 size: 15 residues. Combining the CDR3 with reference TRBV11-2 and TRBJ2-5 gives the whole variable domain EAGVAQSPRYKIIEKRQSVAFWCNPISGHATLYWYQQILGQGPKLLIQFQNNGVVDDSQLPKDRFSAERLKGVDSTLKIQPAKLEDSAVYLCASSLDGTDQETQYFGPGTRLLVL.

This clonotype appeared once. The rearrangement links TRBV29-1 to TRBJ2-3; tentative D call: TRBD2 (6 bases). Germline CDR1 and CDR2: SQVTM and ANQGSEA. This CDR3 spans 15 amino acids. Trimming cost V 7 bases and J 2 bases, with 19 bases left between them. The CDR3, as DNA: TGCAGCGCCCGCCGTGGGCGGGACTTCACAGATACGCAGTATTTT. Translated, it gives CSARRGRDFTDTQYF.

V gene TRBV28 combines with J gene TRBJ1-5, with 7 nucleotides matching TRBD1. Germline V gene lookup returns CDR1 MDHEN and CDR2 SYDVKM. V dropped 6 bases and J dropped 4; count of bases not matched to a gene: 9. CDR3 length: 15 amino acids. This chain's CDR3 is CASSPGDRDNQPQHF. The CDR3 DNA reads TGTGCCAGCAGCCCGGGGGACAGAGATAATCAGCCCCAGCATTTT.

V is TRBV20-1 and J is TRBJ1-1; 9 bases align to TRBD1. The ends lost 3 bases at V and 4 bases at J; junction bases unmatched: 6. This CDR3 is built from 14 residues. Germline loops: CDR1 DFQATT, CDR2 SNEGSKA (reference sequence). CDR3 sequence: CSARERQGGTEAFF. The CDR3 nucleotides are TGCAGTGCTAGGGAACGACAGGGGGGCACTGAAGCTTTCTTT.

V gene TRBV6-1 combines with J gene TRBJ1-6; D remains ambiguous. The CDR3 sequence is 16 residues long. Deletions cut 2 bases from V and 5 bases from J, with 13 bases between. Germline CDR1 is MNHNS and CDR2 is SASEGT. DNA for the CDR3: TGTGCCAGCAGTGAAAGTGGAAGGACCAATAATTCACCCCTCCACTTT. This encodes CASSESGRTNNSPLHF.

The chain employs TRBV30 and TRBJ2-1; D remains unclear. The CDR3 covers 11 residues. Per the germline V gene, CDR1 is GTSNPN and CDR2 is SVGIG (reference sequence). The V end lost 1 base, the J end lost 8 bases, and 6 bases lay between the germline ends. The CDR3 protein is CAWSARYEQFF. In nucleotides, the CDR3 is TGTGCCTGGAGTGCACGATATGAGCAGTTCTTC. Variable domain in full (rest from reference TRBV30 and TRBJ2-1): SQTIHQWPATLVQPVGSPLSLECTVEGTSNPNLYWYRQAAGRGLQLLFYSVGIGQISSEVPQNLSASRPQDRQFILSSKKLLLSDSGFYLCAWSARYEQFFGPGTRLTVL.

V usage is TRBV19 and J usage is TRBJ2-5, with 9 bases matching TRBD1. Germline trimming cut 1 base from V and 5 bases from J; bases unmatched to any gene: 8. Germline V gives CDR1 LNHDA, CDR2 SQIVND (reference sequence). The CDR3 sequence is 16 residues long. The CDR3 DNA reads as TGTGCCAGTAGTATAGCAAGGGGACAGGGTCGGGAGACCCAGTACTTC. Translation gives CASSIARGQGRETQYF.

The chain combines TRBV5-4 with TRBJ2-6, with D uncertain. Germline V CDR1 and CDR2: SGHNT, YYREEE (reference sequence). V lost 4 bases to trimming and J lost 6 bases, with 17 bases between them. This CDR3 is built from 16 residues. CDR3: CASSPQTLFAANVLTF. DNA for the CDR3: TGTGCCAGCAGCCCTCAAACTCTATTTGCGGCCAACGTCCTGACTTTC.

The chain has TRBV29-1 and TRBJ1-2; possibly TRBD1 for D (6 bases). Trimming took 4 bases from V and 4 from J, leaving 10 bases between them. The germline CDR1 and CDR2 sequences are SQVTM and ANQGSEA. The CDR3 runs to 12 residues. DNA of the CDR3: TGCAGCGTTGGAACAGGGATCTATGGCTACACCTTC. This sequence encodes CSVGTGIYGYTF. The whole variable domain, remainder taken from reference TRBV29-1 and TRBJ1-2, is SAVISQKPSRDICQRGTSLTIQCQVDSQVTMMFWYRQQPGQSLTLIATANQGSEATYESGFVIDKFPISRPNLTFSTLTVSNMSPEDSSIYLCSVGTGIYGYTFGSGTRLTVV.

The V gene is TRBV27, the J gene TRBJ2-7, with D perhaps assigned TRBD1 or TRBD2 (6 bases each). Germline-derived CDR1 and CDR2 are MNHEY and SMNVEV (reference sequence). The CDR3 is 15 residues long. V lost 5 bases and J lost 7, with 21 bases in between. CDR3 DNA sequence: TGTGCCAGCAGTCCTCCCACGGGGGCGTTCCGGGAGCAGTACTTC. As protein: CASSPPTGAFREQYF.

This chain connects TRBV9 to TRBJ2-3; D not certain. Germline CDR1 reads SGDLS; CDR2 reads YYNGEE. The V and J ends lost 4 bases and 2 bases respectively, with 11 bases between them. There are 14 residues in the CDR3. CDR3 in DNA: TGTGCCAGCAGCAAACGTTGGAACACAGATACGCAGTATTTT. Its translation: CASSKRWNTDTQYF.

This clonotype was seen only once. The V gene is TRBV6-1, the J gene TRBJ2-5, with 11 nucleotides matching TRBD2. V lost 5 bases to trimming and J lost 2 bases; unmatched junction nucleotides: 13. The CDR3 covers 18 residues. CDR1 and CDR2 from the germline V gene are MNHNS and SASEGT. CDR3 in amino acids: CASSTYSGTSGFQETQYF. Here the CDR3 DNA reads TGTGCCAGCAGTACCTACTCCGGGACTAGCGGTTTTCAAGAGACCCAGTACTTC.